These 18 T cell receptor beta chains were sequenced from one sample in a study of Graves' ophthalmopathy and Graves' hyperthyroidism. Amplified material comprised TCR beta CDR3 regions derived from RNA transcripts. Following a first-round RT-PCR that used HTBI primers, a second-round multiplex PCR was carried out. Each CDR3 protein is one row after TCRdb ran MiXCR on the multiplex PCR reads. The sample has more than 1,000,000 distinct CDR3 sequences, about two fifths seen once; the top ten hold 11%. Sample: peripheral blood or thyroid tissue (not recorded which). These receptors were obtained from an adult man with Graves' hyperthyroidism.

In its sample, this clonotype was seen a few times. The CDR3, as DNA: TGTGCCAGCACCCGGACTAGGGCGGGGACCCAAGAGACCCAGTACTTC. Protein product: CASTRTRAGTQETQYF. V is TRBV6-2 or TRBV6-3 and J is TRBJ2-5; 7 bases match TRBD2. J was trimmed by 1 base and V by 7 bases; bases with no gene match: 12. The CDR3 extends over 16 amino acids. Germline CDR1 and CDR2: MNHEY and SVGEGT.

This clonotype was recorded a few times. This may be a read error, as it is one base from a much larger clone. The V and J genes are TRBV25-1 and TRBJ2-7; TRBD1 matches at 10 bases. The CDR3 length is 15 residues. Germline loops: CDR1 MGHDK, CDR2 SYGVNS. With 6 bases clipped from V and 5 bases from J, the junction kept 10 bases outside the gene matches. CDR3 DNA sequence: TGTGCCAGCAGCAAAGGGGGACAGGGGTCCCACGAGCAGTACTTC. It is translated as CASSKGGQGSHEQYF.

This clonotype was seen at least ten times. The chain couples TRBV20-1 to TRBJ2-7; perhaps D is TRBD1 or TRBD2 (5 bases each). V lost 1 base to trimming and J lost 7 bases, with 14 bases between them. The germline gives CDR1 DFQATT, CDR2 SNEGSKA (reference sequence). The CDR3 is made up of 13 amino acids. DNA for the CDR3: TGCAGTGCTAGAGTGAACAGGAGGCAGGAGCAGTACTTC. Translated: CSARVNRRQEQYF.

This clonotype was counted at least ten times. The DNA of the CDR3 is TGCGCCAGCAGCCGCGAAGGTTGGGAGCAGTACTTC. The encoded protein is CASSREGWEQYF. The chain is built from TRBV5-1 and TRBJ2-7, with no clear D. In germline, CDR1 is SGHRS, CDR2 YFSETQ. The CDR3 length is 12 residues. V lost 4 bases to trimming and J lost 7 bases, with 12 bases between them. Full variable domain (outside the CDR3, taken from reference TRBV5-1 and TRBJ2-7): KAGVTQTPRYLIKTRGQQVTLSCSPISGHRSVSWYQQTPGQGLQFLFEYFSETQRNKGNFPGRFSGRQFSNSRSEMNVSTLELGDSALYLCASSREGWEQYFGPGTRLTVT.

This clonotype has only one observation. This chain joins TRBV9 and TRBJ1-2; TRBD1 aligns across 11 bases. The CDR3 spans 15 residues. Germline trimming cut 3 bases from V and 5 bases from J; bases unmatched to any gene: 6. Germline CDR1 reads SGDLS; CDR2 reads YYNGEE. This chain's CDR3 is CASSEGTGGLYGYTF. As DNA, the CDR3 is TGTGCCAGCAGCGAGGGGACAGGGGGTCTATATGGCTACACCTTC.

A few counts support this clonotype. J is TRBJ1-6 and V is TRBV6-2 or TRBV6-3; D gene uncertain. Germline CDR1 is MNHEY and CDR2 is SVGEGT. This CDR3 has 16 residues. V gave up 2 bases and J gave up 9 bases, with 17 bases separating them. CDR3 DNA: TGTGCCAGCAGTTACGGCCGGTTCCTCTTGGGTTCACCCCTCCACTTT. Protein sequence: CASSYGRFLLGSPLHF.

The chain links TRBV9 to TRBJ1-2, with 8 bases aligning to TRBD1. The length of the CDR3 is 14 residues. Germline lookup yields CDR1 SGDLS and CDR2 YYNGEE. With 3 bases clipped from V and 4 bases from J, the junction kept 5 bases outside the gene matches. The CDR3 coding sequence is TGTGCCAGCAGCGCCGACAGGGGACTCTATGGCTACACCTTC. Translating it yields CASSADRGLYGYTF.

The rearrangement uses TRBV2 and TRBJ2-3; D tentatively fits TRBD1 or TRBD2 (5 bases each). V dropped 7 bases and J dropped 2 bases, with 16 bases sitting between them. This CDR3 is 15 amino acids long. The V gene's germline CDR1 is SNHLY and CDR2 FYNNEI. The CDR3: CASTTGERDTDTQYF. The CDR3, as DNA: TGTGCCAGCACAACAGGAGAGAGGGACACAGATACGCAGTATTTT.

This clonotype was observed a handful of times. V and J are TRBV12-3 or TRBV12-4 and TRBJ2-5; D not resolved. V was shortened by 2 bases and J by 4 bases, with 8 bases between the two germline ends. The CDR3 totals 13 residues. The CDR3: CASSLIGLETQYF. The CDR3 nucleotides are TGTGCCAGCAGTTTAATAGGCCTAGAGACCCAGTACTTC.

V usage is TRBV2 and J usage is TRBJ2-3; weak D call: TRBD2 (6 bases). CDR3 length: 16 amino acids. V was pared by 6 bases and J by 1 base, with 17 bases between. Germline CDR1 is SNHLY and CDR2 is FYNNEI. The CDR3 sequence: CASRAVPGLRTDTQYF. CDR3 DNA sequence: TGTGCCAGCAGGGCAGTACCGGGACTTCGCACAGATACGCAGTATTTT. The whole variable domain, filled in from reference TRBV2 and TRBJ2-3, reads EPEVTQTPSHQVTQMGQEVILRCVPISNHLYFYWYRQILGQKVEFLVSFYNNEISEKSEIFDDQFSVERPDGSNFTLKIRSTKLEDSAMYFCASRAVPGLRTDTQYFGPGTRLTVL.

This chain joins TRBV25-1 and TRBJ1-1, with TRBD1 identical over 10 bases. Germline V gene lookup returns CDR1 MGHDK and CDR2 SYGVNS. The CDR3 runs to 14 residues. The ends lost 8 bases at V and 4 bases at J; junction bases unmatched: 7. The CDR3: CASVTGGFGTEAFF. DNA of the CDR3: TGTGCCAGCGTGACAGGGGGCTTTGGCACTGAAGCTTTCTTT.

V gene TRBV7-6 combines with J gene TRBJ1-1; TRBD1 is a possible D gene (6 bases). The CDR3 loop spans 13 amino acids. The V and J ends lost 4 bases and 10 bases respectively, with 16 bases between them. CDR1 and CDR2 from the germline V gene are SGHVS and FNYEAQ. The CDR3 is CASSSSQGQRAFF. Written as DNA, the CDR3 is TGTGCCAGCAGCTCCTCGCAGGGGCAGAGAGCTTTCTTT.

This clonotype came up many times. This chain uses TRBV9 with TRBJ1-6, with D possibly matching TRBD1 (6 bases). V lost 5 bases and J 8 bases, leaving 17 bases between the germline ends. CDR3 size: 15 residues. In germline, CDR1 is SGDLS, CDR2 YYNGEE. The CDR3 sequence: CASRERWTDDSPLHF. The CDR3 DNA reads TGTGCCAGCAGGGAAAGGTGGACAGACGATTCACCCCTCCACTTT.

This clonotype showed up many times. The chain carries TRBV20-1 and TRBJ2-6; TRBD1 aligns across 10 bases. The CDR3 runs to 16 residues. Germline V CDR1 and CDR2: DFQATT, SNEGSKA (reference sequence). With V trimmed by 5 bases and J by 0 bases, 4 bases remained unmatched. The CDR3 sequence: CSAVGDRGSGANVLTF. CDR3 nucleotide sequence: TGCAGTGCTGTGGGGGACAGGGGCTCTGGGGCCAACGTCCTGACTTTC.

V is TRBV7-8 and J is TRBJ2-7, with D possibly being TRBD2 (5 bases). The germline V gene encodes CDR1 SGHVS and CDR2 FQNEAQ. V lost 6 bases and J lost 6, with 15 bases in between. The CDR3 is 13 residues long. CDR3 in amino acids: CASSLPQLGEQYF. CDR3 coding DNA: TGTGCCAGCAGTTTACCCCAACTAGGCGAGCAGTACTTC.

The chain recombines TRBV18 with TRBJ2-5; D not certain. The CDR3 runs 13 residues. Germline lookup yields CDR1 KGHSH and CDR2 LQKENI. Trimming took off 3 bases at V and 3 bases at J, with 8 bases between the two ends. The CDR3 loop reads CASSPPSEETQYF. The CDR3 nucleotides are TGTGCCAGCTCACCCCCATCAGAAGAGACCCAGTACTTC.

Only a few counts were recorded for this clonotype. This rearrangement joins TRBV20-1 to TRBJ2-7; TRBD2 aligns across 7 bases. V was clipped by 8 bases and J by 0 bases; unmatched bases: 4. This CDR3 is built from 12 residues. Germline CDR1 DFQATT, CDR2 SNEGSKA (reference sequence). The CDR3, as DNA: TGCAGTTATTCTAGCGGCTCCTACGAGCAGTACTTC. It encodes CSYSSGSYEQYF.

This chain uses TRBV6-2 or TRBV6-3 with TRBJ1-2; no reliable D call. Trimming took 10 bases from V and 6 from J, leaving 18 bases between them. The CDR3 consists of 13 residues. Germline assignment: CDR1 MNHEY and CDR2 SVGEGT. CDR3: CAIRQLVTDGYTF. The CDR3 bases are TGTGCCATCCGGCAGTTGGTGACTGATGGCTACACCTTC.